The sequence of this TCR beta chain was determined in a study of blood T cells in healthy people across ages. This CDR3 contains 15 residues. The ends were cut back, 5 bases at V and 3 bases at J, with 17 bases in the middle. Next came a second PCR, run for roughly 6 to 11 cycles, which used a sample-barcoded 5' primer along with a J-beta primer mix. In TCRdb, the 5' RACE reads were re-called with MiXCR into one record per CDR3 protein. The sample consists of 800,000 to 1,300,000 distinct CDR3 sequences, approximately 25% of them appearing once. This sample was also put to use in a study of T cells of mothers and their children.

The sequence derives from a girl aged 2 to 9 in good health. The V gene is TRBV12-3 or TRBV12-4, the J gene TRBJ2-7, with D perhaps matching TRBD2 (6 bases). The sequencing sample was made of blood. The CDR3 reads CASSAPGLGVYEQYF. The CDR3, as DNA: TGTGCCAGCAGTGCGCCGGGACTCGGAGTCTACGAGCAGTACTTC.